The clone carrying this T cell receptor (beta chain) occurred many times. Attached unique molecular identifiers marked individual cDNA molecules. One entry per CDR3 protein, called by TCRdb with MiXCR from the 5' RACE reads. Altogether 50,000 or so distinct CDR3 sequences are present, just under 15% being singletons, with the ten largest covering approximately 11%. This specimen comes from a study of early T cells in non-severe SARS-CoV-2 infection. Study summary: Bulk RNA isolated from unsorted whole blood underwent sequencing; chains were not paired.

The sequence was obtained from an adult who was a healthcare worker with PCR-confirmed SARS-CoV-2 infection or an uninfected control (not recorded which). The sequencing here drew on whole blood, taken at baseline.

This CDR3 is CATSDSLGGIADTQYF. The DNA for the CDR3 is TGTGCCACCAGTGATTCGTTGGGGGGGATCGCAGATACGCAGTATTTT. The chain combines TRBV24-1 with TRBJ2-3; 7 nucleotides agree with TRBD2. This CDR3 region has 16 residues. From germline, CDR1 is KGHDR and CDR2 SFDVKD. V lost 2 bases, J lost 4 bases, and 8 bases stayed unmatched.